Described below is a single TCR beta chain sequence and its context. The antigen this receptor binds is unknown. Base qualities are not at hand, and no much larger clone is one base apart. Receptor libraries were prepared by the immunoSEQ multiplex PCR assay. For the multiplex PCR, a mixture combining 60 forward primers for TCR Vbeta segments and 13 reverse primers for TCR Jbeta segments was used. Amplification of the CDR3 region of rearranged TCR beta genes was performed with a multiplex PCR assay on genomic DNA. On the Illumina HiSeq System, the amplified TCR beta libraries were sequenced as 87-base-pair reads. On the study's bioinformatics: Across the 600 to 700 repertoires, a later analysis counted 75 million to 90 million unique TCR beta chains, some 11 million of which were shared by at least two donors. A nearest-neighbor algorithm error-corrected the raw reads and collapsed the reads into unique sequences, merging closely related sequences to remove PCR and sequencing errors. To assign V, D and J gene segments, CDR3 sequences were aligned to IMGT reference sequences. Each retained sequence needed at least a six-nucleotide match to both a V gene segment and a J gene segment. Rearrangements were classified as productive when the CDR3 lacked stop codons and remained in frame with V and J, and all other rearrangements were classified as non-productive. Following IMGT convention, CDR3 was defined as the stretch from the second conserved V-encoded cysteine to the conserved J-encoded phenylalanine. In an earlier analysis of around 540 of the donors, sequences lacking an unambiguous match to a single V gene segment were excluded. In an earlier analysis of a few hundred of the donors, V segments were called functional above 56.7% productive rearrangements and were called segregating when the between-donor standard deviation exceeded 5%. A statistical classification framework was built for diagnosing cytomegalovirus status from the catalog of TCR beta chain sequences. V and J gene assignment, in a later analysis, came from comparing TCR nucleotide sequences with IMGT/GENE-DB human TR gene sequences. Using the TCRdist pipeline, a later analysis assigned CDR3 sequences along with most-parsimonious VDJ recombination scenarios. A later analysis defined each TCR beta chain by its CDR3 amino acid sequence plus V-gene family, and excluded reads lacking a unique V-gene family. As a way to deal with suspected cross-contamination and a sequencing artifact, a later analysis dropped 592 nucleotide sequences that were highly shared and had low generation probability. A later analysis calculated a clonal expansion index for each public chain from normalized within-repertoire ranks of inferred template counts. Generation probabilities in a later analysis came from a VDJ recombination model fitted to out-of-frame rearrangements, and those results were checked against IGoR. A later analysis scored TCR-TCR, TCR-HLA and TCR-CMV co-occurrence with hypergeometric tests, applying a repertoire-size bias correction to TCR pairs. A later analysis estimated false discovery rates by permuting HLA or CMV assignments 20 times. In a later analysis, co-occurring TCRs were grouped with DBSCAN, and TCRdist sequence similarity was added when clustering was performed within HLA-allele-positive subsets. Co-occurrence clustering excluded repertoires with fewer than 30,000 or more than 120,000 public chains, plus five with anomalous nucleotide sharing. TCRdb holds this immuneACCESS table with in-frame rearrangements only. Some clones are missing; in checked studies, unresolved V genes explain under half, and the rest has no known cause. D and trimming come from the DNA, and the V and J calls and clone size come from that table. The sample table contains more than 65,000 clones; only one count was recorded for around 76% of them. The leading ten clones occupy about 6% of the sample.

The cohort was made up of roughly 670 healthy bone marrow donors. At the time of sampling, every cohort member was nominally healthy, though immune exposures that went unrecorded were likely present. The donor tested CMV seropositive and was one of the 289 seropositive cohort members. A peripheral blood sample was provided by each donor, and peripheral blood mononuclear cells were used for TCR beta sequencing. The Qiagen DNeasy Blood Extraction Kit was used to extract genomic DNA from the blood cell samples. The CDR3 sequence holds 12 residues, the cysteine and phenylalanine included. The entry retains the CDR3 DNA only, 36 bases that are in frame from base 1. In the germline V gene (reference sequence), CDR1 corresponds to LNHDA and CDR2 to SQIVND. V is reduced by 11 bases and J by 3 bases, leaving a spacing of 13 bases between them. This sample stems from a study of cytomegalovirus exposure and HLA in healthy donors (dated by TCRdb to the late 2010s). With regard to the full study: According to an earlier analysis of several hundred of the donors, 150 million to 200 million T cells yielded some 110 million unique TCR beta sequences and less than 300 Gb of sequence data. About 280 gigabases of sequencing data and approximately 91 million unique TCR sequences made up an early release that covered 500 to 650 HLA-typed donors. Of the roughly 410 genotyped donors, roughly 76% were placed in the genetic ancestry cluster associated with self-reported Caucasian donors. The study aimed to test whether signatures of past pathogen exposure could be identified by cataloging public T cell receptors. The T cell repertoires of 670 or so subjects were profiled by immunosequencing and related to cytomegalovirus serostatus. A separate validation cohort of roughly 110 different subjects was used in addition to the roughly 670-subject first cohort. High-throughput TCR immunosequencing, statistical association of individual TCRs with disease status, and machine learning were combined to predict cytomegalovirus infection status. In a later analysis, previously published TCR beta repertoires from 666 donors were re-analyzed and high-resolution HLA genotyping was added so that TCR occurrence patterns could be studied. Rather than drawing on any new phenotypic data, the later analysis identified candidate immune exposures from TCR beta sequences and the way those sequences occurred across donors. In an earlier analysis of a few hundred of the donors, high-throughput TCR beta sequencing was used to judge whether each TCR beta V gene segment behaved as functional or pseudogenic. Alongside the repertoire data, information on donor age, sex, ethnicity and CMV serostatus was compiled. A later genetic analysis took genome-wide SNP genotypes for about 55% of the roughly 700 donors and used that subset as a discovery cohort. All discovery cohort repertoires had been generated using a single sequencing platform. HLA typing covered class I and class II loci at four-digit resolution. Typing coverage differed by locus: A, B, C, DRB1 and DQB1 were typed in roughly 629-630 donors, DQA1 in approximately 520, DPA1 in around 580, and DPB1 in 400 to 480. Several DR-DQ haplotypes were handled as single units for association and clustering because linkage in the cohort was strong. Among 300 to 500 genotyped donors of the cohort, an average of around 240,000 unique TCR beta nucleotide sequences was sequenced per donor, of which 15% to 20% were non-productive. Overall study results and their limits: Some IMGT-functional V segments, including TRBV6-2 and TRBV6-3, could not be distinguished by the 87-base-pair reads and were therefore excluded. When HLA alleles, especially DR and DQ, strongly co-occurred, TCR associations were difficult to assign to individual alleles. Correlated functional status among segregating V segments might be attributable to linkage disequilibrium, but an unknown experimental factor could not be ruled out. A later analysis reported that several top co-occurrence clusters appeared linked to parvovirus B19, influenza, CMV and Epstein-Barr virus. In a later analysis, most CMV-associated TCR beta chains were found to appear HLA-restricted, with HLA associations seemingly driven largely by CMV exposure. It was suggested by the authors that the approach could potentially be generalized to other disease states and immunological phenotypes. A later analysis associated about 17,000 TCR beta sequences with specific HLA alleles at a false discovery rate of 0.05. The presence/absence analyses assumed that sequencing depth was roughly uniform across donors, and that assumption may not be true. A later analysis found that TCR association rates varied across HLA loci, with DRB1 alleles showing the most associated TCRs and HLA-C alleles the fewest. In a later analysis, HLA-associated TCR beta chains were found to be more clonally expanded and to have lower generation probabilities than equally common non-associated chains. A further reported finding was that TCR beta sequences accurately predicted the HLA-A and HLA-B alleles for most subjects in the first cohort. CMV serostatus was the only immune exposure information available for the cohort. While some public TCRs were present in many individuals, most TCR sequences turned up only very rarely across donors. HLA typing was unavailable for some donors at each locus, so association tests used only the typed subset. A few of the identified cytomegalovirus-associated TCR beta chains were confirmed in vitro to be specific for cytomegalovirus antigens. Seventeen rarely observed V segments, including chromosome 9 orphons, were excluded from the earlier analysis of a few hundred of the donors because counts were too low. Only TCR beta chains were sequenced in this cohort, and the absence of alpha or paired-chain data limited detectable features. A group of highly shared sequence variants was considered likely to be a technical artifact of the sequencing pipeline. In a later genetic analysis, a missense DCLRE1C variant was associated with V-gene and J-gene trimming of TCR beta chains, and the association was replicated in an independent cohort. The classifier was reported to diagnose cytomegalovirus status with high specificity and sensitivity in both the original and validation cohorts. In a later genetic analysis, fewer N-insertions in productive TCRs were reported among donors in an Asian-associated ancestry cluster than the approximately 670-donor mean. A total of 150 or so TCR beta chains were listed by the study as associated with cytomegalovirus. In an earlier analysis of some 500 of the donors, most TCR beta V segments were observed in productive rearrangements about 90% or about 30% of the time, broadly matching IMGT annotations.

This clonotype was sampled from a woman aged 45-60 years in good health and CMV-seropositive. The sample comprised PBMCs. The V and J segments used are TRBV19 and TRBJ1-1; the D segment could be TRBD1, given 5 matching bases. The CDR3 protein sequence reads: CASRGLHTEAFF. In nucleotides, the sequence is TGTGCCTCAAGGGGCTTGCACACTGAAGCTTTCTTT. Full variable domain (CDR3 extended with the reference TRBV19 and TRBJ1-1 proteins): DGGITQSPKYLFRKEGQNVTLSCEQNLNHDAMYWYRQDPGQGLRLIYYSQIVNDFQKGDIAEGYSVSREKKESFPLTVTSAQKNPTAFYLCASRGLHTEAFFGQGTRLTVV.